This section outlines one TCR beta chain sequence together with its context. CDR3 length: 11 residues. With 6 bases removed from V and 2 bases from J, the gap between germline ends came to 5 bases. Germline assignment: CDR1 MNHEY and CDR2 SVGAGI. The record originates from a study of T cell responses to AZD1222 COVID-19 vaccine. Profiled with immunoSEQ multiplex PCR; TCRdb holds only in-frame clones, not every one. The sample holds about 90,000 clones, 80% to 90% seen once. The V and J genes are TRBV6-5 and TRBJ2-7, with D uncertain. The origin of this receptor is an adult in good health. Sequenced here: peripheral blood, sampled on day 0 of AZD1222 vaccination. CDR3 coding DNA: TGTGCCAGCAGGGTCGCCTACGAGCAGTACTTC. Translating it yields CASRVAYEQYF.